The sequence of this T cell receptor (beta chain) was determined in a study of chemoradiotherapy in HPV16-positive cancers. Whole-study context: Candidate HPV-specific clones and shared TCR motifs came from a couple of HPV16-positive patients.

As to this clone: Its antigen is undetermined.

V was cut by 4 bases and J by 8 bases, with 21 bases left in between. Germline V gene sequence: CDR1 SGDLS, CDR2 YYNGEE. This CDR3 has 15 amino acids. Study-level results: Non-HPV-specific T cells did not expand in tumors during treatment, whereas candidate HPV-specific clones and E7-related motifs did. Only a couple of HPV16-positive patients supplied the functional HPV-specificity definition.

Clones were sequenced by immunoSEQ multiplex PCR, and TCRdb holds only the in-frame ones, with some missing. The data contain about 12,000 clones, 70% to 80% of them seen just once; the ten biggest clones take up about 1.4%. Repeated repertoire sampling spanned the course of chemoradiotherapy. Sampling was carried out from a patient who underwent chemoradiotherapy. The source is a human donor with HPV-associated anogenital cancer. The gene calls are TRBV9 and TRBJ1-2, with a weak D call TRBD1 (6 bases). CDR3 amino acids: CASSPFGGVNGGYTF. CDR3 coding DNA: TGTGCCAGCAGCCCCTTCGGGGGCGTAAATGGGGGCTACACCTTC.